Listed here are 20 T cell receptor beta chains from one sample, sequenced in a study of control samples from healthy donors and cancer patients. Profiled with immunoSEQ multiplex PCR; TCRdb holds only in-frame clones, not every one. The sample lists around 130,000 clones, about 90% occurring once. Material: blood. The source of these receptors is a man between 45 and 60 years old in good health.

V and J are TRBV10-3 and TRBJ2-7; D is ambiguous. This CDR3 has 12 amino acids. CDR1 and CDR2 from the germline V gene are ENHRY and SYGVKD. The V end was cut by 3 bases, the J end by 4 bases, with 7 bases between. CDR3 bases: TGTGCCATCAGTGAAACTCAGTACGAGCAGTACTTC. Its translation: CAISETQYEQYF.

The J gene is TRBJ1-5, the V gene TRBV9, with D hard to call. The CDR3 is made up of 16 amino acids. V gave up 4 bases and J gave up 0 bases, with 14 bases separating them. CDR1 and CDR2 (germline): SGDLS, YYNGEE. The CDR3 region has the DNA TGTGCCAGCAGCATAACTGGACGGAATAGCAATCAGCCCCAGCATTTT. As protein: CASSITGRNSNQPQHF. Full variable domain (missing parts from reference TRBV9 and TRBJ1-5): DSGVTQTPKHLITATGQRVTLRCSPRSGDLSVYWYQQSLDQGLQFLIQYYNGEERAKGNILERFSAQQFPDLHSELNLSSLELGDSALYFCASSITGRNSNQPQHFGDGTRLSIL.

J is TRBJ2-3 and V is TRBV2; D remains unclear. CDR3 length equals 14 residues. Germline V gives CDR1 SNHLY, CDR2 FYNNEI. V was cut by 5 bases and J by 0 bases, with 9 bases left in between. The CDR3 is CASSYITSTDTQYF. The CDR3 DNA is TGTGCCAGCAGTTACATCACTAGCACAGATACGCAGTATTTT. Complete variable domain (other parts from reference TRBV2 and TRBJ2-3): EPEVTQTPSHQVTQMGQEVILRCVPISNHLYFYWYRQILGQKVEFLVSFYNNEISEKSEIFDDQFSVERPDGSNFTLKIRSTKLEDSAMYFCASSYITSTDTQYFGPGTRLTVL.

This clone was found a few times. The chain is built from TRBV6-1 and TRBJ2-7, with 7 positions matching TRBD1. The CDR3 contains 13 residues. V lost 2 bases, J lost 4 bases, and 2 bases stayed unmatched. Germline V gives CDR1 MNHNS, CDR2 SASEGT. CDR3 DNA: TGTGCCAGCAGTGAACTACAGGGGTACGAGCAGTACTTC. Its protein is CASSELQGYEQYF.

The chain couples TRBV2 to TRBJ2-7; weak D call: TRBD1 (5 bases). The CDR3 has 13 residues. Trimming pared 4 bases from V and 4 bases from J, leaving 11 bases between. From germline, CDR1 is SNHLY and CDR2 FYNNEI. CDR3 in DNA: TGTGCCAGCAGTGTGGGGCAGATGTACGAGCAGTACTTC. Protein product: CASSVGQMYEQYF.

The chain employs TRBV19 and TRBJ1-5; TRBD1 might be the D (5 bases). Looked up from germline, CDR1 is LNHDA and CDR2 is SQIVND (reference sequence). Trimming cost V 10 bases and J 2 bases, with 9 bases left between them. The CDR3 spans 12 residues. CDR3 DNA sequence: TGTGCCACGGGGGAGGGCAATCAGCCCCAGCATTTT. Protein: CATGEGNQPQHF.

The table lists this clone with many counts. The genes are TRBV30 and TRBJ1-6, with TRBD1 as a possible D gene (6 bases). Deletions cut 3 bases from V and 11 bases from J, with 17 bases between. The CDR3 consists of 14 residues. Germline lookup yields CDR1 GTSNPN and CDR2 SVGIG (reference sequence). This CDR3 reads CAWRNAQGWTPLHF. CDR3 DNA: TGTGCCTGGAGAAACGCTCAGGGGTGGACACCCCTCCACTTT. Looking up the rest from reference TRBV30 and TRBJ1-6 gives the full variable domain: SQTIHQWPATLVQPVGSPLSLECTVEGTSNPNLYWYRQAAGRGLQLLFYSVGIGQISSEVPQNLSASRPQDRQFILSSKKLLLSDSGFYLCAWRNAQGWTPLHFGNGTRLTVT.

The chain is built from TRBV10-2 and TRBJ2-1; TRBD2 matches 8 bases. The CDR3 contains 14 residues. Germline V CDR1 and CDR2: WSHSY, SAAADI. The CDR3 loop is CAAYAGGSNYEQFF. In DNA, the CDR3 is TGCGCAGCCTACGCGGGGGGTTCTAACTATGAGCAGTTCTTC.

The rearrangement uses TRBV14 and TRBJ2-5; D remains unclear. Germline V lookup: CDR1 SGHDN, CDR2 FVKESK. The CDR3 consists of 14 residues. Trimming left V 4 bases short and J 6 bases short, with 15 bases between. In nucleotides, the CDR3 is TGTGCCAGCAGCCTTGGGCAGGACGGGCAGACCCAGTACTTC. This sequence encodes CASSLGQDGQTQYF.

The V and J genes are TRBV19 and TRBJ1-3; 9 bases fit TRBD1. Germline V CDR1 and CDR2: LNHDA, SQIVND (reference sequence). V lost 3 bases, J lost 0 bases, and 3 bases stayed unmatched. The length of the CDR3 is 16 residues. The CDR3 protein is CASSMGQGISGNTIYF. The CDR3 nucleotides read TGTGCCAGTAGTATGGGACAGGGAATCTCTGGAAACACCATATATTTT.

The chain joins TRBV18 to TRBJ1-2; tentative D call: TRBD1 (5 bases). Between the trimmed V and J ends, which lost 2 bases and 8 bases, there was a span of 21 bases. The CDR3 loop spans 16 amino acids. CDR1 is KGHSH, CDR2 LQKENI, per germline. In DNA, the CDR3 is TGTGCCAGCTCACCAATGGCAGGGAATAAGTCAGGGGGCTACACCTTC. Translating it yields CASSPMAGNKSGGYTF.

The CDR3, as DNA: TGTGCCAGCTCACTCGGACAGGGGAATGGCTACACCTTC. Translating gives CASSLGQGNGYTF. The rearrangement uses TRBV18 and TRBJ1-2; 9 bases are a match to TRBD1. Per the germline V gene, CDR1 is KGHSH and CDR2 is LQKENI. V shed 4 bases, J shed 6 bases, and the junction held 3 bases outside the gene matches. The CDR3 spans 13 residues.

The CDR3 region is CSASFNYGYTF. As DNA, the CDR3 is TGCAGTGCTAGCTTTAACTATGGCTACACCTTC. V gene TRBV20-1 combines with J gene TRBJ1-2; D unresolved. The V and J ends lost 3 bases and 1 base respectively, with 3 bases between them. Germline V CDR1 and CDR2: DFQATT, SNEGSKA (reference sequence). The CDR3 has 11 amino acids.

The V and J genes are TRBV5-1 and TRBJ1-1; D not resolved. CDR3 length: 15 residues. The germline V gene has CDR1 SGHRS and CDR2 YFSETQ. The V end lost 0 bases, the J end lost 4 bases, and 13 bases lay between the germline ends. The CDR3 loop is CASSLGSGEGTEAFF. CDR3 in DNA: TGCGCCAGCAGCTTGGGGTCCGGGGAGGGCACTGAAGCTTTCTTT.

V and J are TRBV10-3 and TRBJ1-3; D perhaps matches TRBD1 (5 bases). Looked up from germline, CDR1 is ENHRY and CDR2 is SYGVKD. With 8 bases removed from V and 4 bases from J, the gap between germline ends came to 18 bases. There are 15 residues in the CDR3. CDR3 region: CAIGGPRAAGNTIYF. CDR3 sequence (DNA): TGTGCCATCGGGGGACCTCGGGCGGCAGGAAACACCATATATTTT.

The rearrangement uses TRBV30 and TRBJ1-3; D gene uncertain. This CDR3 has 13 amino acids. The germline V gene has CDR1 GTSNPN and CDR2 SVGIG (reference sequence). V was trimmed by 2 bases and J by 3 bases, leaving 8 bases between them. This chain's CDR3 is CAWSRRFGNTIYF. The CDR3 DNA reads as TGTGCCTGGAGTAGGAGGTTTGGAAACACCATATATTTT. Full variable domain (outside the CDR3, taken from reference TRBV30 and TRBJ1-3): SQTIHQWPATLVQPVGSPLSLECTVEGTSNPNLYWYRQAAGRGLQLLFYSVGIGQISSEVPQNLSASRPQDRQFILSSKKLLLSDSGFYLCAWSRRFGNTIYFGEGSWLTVV.

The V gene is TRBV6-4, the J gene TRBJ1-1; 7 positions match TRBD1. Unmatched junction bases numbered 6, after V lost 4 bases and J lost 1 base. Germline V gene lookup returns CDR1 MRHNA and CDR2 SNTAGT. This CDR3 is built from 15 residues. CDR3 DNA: TGTGCCAGCAGTGCCTCGACAGGGAAGAACACTGAAGCTTTCTTT. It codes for CASSASTGKNTEAFF.

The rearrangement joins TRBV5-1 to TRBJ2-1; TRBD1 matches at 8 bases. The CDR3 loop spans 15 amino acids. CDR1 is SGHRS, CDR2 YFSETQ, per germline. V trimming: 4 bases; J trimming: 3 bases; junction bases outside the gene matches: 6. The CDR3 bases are TGCGCCAGCAGCCCGGCAGGGGGCCGCTACAATGAGCAGTTCTTC. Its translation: CASSPAGGRYNEQFF.

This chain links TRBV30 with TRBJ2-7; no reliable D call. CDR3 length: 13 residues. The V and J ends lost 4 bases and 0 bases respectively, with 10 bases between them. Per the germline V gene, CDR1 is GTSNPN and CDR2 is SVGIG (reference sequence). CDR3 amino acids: CAWIPPSSYEQYF. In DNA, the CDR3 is TGTGCCTGGATCCCCCCAAGCTCCTACGAGCAGTACTTC. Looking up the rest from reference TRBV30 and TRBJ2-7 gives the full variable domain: SQTIHQWPATLVQPVGSPLSLECTVEGTSNPNLYWYRQAAGRGLQLLFYSVGIGQISSEVPQNLSASRPQDRQFILSSKKLLLSDSGFYLCAWIPPSSYEQYFGPGTRLTVT.

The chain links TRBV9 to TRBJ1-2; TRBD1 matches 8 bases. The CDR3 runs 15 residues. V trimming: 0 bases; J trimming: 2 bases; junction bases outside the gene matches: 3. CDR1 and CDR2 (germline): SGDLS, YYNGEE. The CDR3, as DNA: TGTGCCAGCAGCGTAGATCGGACAGGGAACTATGGCTACACCTTC. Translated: CASSVDRTGNYGYTF.